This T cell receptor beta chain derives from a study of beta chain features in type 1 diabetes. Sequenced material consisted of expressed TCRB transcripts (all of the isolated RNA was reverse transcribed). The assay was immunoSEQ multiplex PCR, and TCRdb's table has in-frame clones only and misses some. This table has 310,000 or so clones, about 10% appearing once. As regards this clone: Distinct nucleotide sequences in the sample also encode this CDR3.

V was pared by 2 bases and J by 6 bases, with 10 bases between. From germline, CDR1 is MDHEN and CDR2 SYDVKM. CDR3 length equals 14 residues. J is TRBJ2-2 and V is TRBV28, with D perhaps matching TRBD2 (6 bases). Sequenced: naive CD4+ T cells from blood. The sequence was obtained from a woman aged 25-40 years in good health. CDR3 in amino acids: CASSLIGGAGELFF. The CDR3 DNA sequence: TGTGCCAGCAGTTTAATCGGGGGAGCCGGGGAGCTGTTTTTT.